A selection of T cell receptor beta chains follows, all from one sample in a study of post-analysis software for immune sequencing data. TCRdb recomputed calls from the PCR reads with MiXCR, one row per CDR3 protein. The sample lists 700,000 to 900,000 distinct CDR3 sequences; about 43% were seen once. Sequenced material: blood. The receptors originated from a girl aged 5-17 years with multiple sclerosis. CDR3s include the opening cysteine and the closing phenylalanine or tryptophan. The D gene is left open where the match is weak. Rows give clone size only sometimes, using once, few, many, or a class for an expanded clone.

TRBJ2-3 - TRBV29-1 - TGCAGCGTAACCGGGGGTACGACAGATACGCAGTATTTT CSVTGGTTDTQYF
TRBJ1-5 TRBD1 TRBV7-9 once TGTGCCAGCAGCCACGGGACAGGTGGCAATCAGCCCCAGCATTTT CASSHGTGGNQPQHF
TRBJ2-7 - TRBV20-1 - TGCAGTGCCGGCGCAGGGGGAGGTTACGAGCAGTACTTC CSAGAGGGYEQYF
TRBJ1-2 - TRBV3-1 - TGTGCCAGCAGCCAAGATGGAGGGGGAGCCTATGGCTACACCTTC CASSQDGGGAYGYTF
TRBJ2-6 TRBD1 TRBV5-6 - TGTGCCAGCAGCCTCCGATGGGGACAGGGTACCCTGGCGACCAACGTCCTGACTTTC CASSLRWGQGTLATNVLTF
TRBJ2-1 - TRBV29-1 - TGCAGCGCTGTGGGGTTTACTTACAATGAGCAGTTCTTC CSAVGFTYNEQFF
TRBJ2-1 - TRBV12-3/TRBV12-4 few TGTGCCAGCAGAGGGGGAGCGGATGAGCAGTTCTTC CASRGGADEQFF
TRBJ1-6 - TRBV12-3/TRBV12-4 - TGTGCCAGCAGTTTATTTGGGGGCTCCTATAATTCACCCCTCCACTTT CASSLFGGSYNSPLHF
TRBJ2-7 TRBD2 TRBV20-1 - TGCAGTGCTAGAGATCTCTCCGGGACTAGCGGGAGAACCTACGAGCAGTACTTC CSARDLSGTSGRTYEQYF
TRBJ1-5 - TRBV28 - TGTGCCAGCAGCGGAGGGGTATATAGCAATCAGCCCCAGCATTTT CASSGGVYSNQPQHF
TRBJ1-6 - TRBV3-1 - TGTGCCAGCGCAACAAGTCGCGGGGGCAATTCACCCCTCCACTTT CASATSRGGNSPLHF
TRBJ2-1 - TRBV20-1 - TGCAGTGCTCGAAGGAGGGTTTCCTACAATGAGCAGTTCTTC CSARRRVSYNEQFF
TRBJ2-7 TRBD2 TRBV28 - TGTGCCAGCAGTTCGGCTAGCGGCGAGCAGTACTTC CASSSASGEQYF
TRBJ2-5 - TRBV5-1 once TGCGCCAGCAGCCATGGGACACAGCCCCAAGAGACCCAGTACTTC CASSHGTQPQETQYF
TRBJ1-1 - TRBV29-1 few TGCAGCTCCGCCGGGTATCTGGCTTTCTTT CSSAGYLAFF
TRBJ2-7 - TRBV6-2/TRBV6-3 few TGTGCCAGCAGTTACTACGGACAGAGCACCTACGAGCAGTACTTC CASSYYGQSTYEQYF
TRBJ2-5 - TRBV7-9 few TGTGCCAGCAGCTTATCGAGGGCTTCACAAGAGACCCAGTACTTC CASSLSRASQETQYF
TRBJ1-1 TRBD1 TRBV11-1 - TGTGCCAGCAGCTTAGGAGGGGGCCGCGGGACTGAAGCTTTCTTT CASSLGGGRGTEAFF
TRBJ2-1 - TRBV14 few TGTGCCAGCAGCCAACTACAGGGAACCTACAATGAGCAGTTCTTC CASSQLQGTYNEQFF
TRBJ2-1 - TRBV6-2/TRBV6-3 - TGTGCCAGCAACGATCTGGGTAGCAATGAGCAGTTCTTC CASNDLGSNEQFF
TRBJ1-5 - TRBV12-3/TRBV12-4 few TGTGCCAGCAGTTTAGAGGGTAAGGTTAGCAATCAGCCCCAGCATTTT CASSLEGKVSNQPQHF
TRBJ2-5 - TRBV5-5 few TGTGCCAGCAGCTTGGATATTAGCGACCACCGAGTTGGCGTTGAGACCCAGTACTTC CASSLDISDHRVGVETQYF
TRBJ1-2 - TRBV28 - TGTGCCAGCAGTTTCGTAAACTTGGGGGATGGCTACACCTTC CASSFVNLGDGYTF
TRBJ2-5 TRBD2 TRBV7-8 once TGTGCCAGCAGCCCGGGGGGGACTAGGTTGGAGACCCAGTACTTC CASSPGGTRLETQYF
TRBJ1-2 - TRBV12-3/TRBV12-4 few TGTGCCAGCAGTTTAAGGAGGGGTGGTGGCTACACCTTC CASSLRRGGGYTF
TRBJ2-1 TRBD2 TRBV5-1 - TGCGCCAGCAGCACGGGACTAGGGACGGGCAATGAGCAGTTCTTC CASSTGLGTGNEQFF
TRBJ2-5 - TRBV30 - TGTGCCTGGAGTTTAGGTAGCCAAGAGACCCAGTACTTC CAWSLGSQETQYF
TRBJ2-7 TRBD2 TRBV9 few TGTGCCCGCCGTTTAGCGGGAGATCACGAGCAGTACTTC CARRLAGDHEQYF
TRBJ2-3 TRBD2 TRBV12-3/TRBV12-4 once TGTGCCAGCAGTATATTGACTAGCGGGAGGGCCCCCACAGATACGCAGTATTTT CASSILTSGRAPTDTQYF
TRBJ2-3 - TRBV30 few TGTGCCTGGAGCTCGGGACTGAGCACAGATACGCAGTATTTT CAWSSGLSTDTQYF
TRBJ2-2 - TRBV6-1 - TGTGCCAGCAGTCCCACACCGAACACCGGGGAGCTGTTTTTT CASSPTPNTGELFF
TRBJ2-3 TRBD1 TRBV13 few TGTGCCAGCAGCTTAGTTAGAGGGACAGGGGTGAGTCCAGATACGCAGTATTTT CASSLVRGTGVSPDTQYF
TRBJ2-5 TRBD2 TRBV10-3 - TGTGCCATCAGTGAGTCGATGCGAGCGGGAGGGGCAAATGAGCAGTACTTC CAISESMRAGGANEQYF
TRBJ1-2 TRBD1 TRBV9 - TGTGCCAGCAGCGCCTGGGACAGGGTTACTTGGGATGGCTACACCTTC CASSAWDRVTWDGYTF
TRBJ2-5 - TRBV20-1 - TGCAGTGCTAGACGTCAGTCTCGGAAGACCCAGTACTTC CSARRQSRKTQYF
TRBJ2-1 TRBD2 TRBV29-1 - TGCAGCGTTGAGGGGTCTAGCGGCGGGTACAATGAGCAGTTCTTC CSVEGSSGGYNEQFF
TRBJ2-5 - TRBV7-6 - TGTGCCAGCAGCATAGAGGGACTGGACCAAGAGACCCAGTACTTC CASSIEGLDQETQYF
TRBJ1-5 - TRBV29-1 few TGCAGCGTCGCCGACAGAGATCAGCCCCAGCATTTT CSVADRDQPQHF
TRBJ2-5 TRBD2 TRBV5-6 - TGTGCCAGCAGCTTGCCAGCGGGAGTTGGAGAGACCCAGTACTTC CASSLPAGVGETQYF
TRBJ2-4 TRBD1 TRBV5-1 many TGCGCCAGCAGCGTATTCCGGGACAGGGGCAACATTCAGTACTTC CASSVFRDRGNIQYF
TRBJ2-1 TRBD2 TRBV4-3 few TGCGCCAGCAGCCAAGTAGGTAGCGGGAAGGGCAATGAGCAGTTCTTC CASSQVGSGKGNEQFF
TRBJ2-5 TRBD2 TRBV12-3/TRBV12-4 few TGTGCCAGCACCAAACATAAAACGACTAGCGGGTTGTACAATGAGCAGTACTTC CASTKHKTTSGLYNEQYF
TRBJ1-2 - TRBV12-3/TRBV12-4 - TGTGCCAGCAGTTACAACTATGGCTACACCTTC CASSYNYGYTF
TRBJ2-5 - TRBV6-1 few TGTGCCAGCAGCCGGGCCGGAGAGCAAGAGACCCAGTACTTC CASSRAGEQETQYF
TRBJ2-1 TRBD2 TRBV7-9 - TGTGCCAGCAGCAAACCGGGACTAGCGGGAGATGGCAATGAGCAGTTCTTC CASSKPGLAGDGNEQFF
TRBJ2-3 TRBD2 TRBV2 - TGTGCCAGCAGTGGACTAGCGGGCCTCCCTGGCACAGATACGCAGTATTTT CASSGLAGLPGTDTQYF
TRBJ2-7 TRBD2 TRBV4-3 - TGCGCCAGCAGCCCAGGAAAACTAGCGGGGGAATCCTACGAGCAGTACTTC CASSPGKLAGESYEQYF
TRBJ2-5 - TRBV5-1 - TGCGCCAGCTCCCGAGTATTCCAAGAGACCCAGTACTTC CASSRVFQETQYF
TRBJ1-2 - TRBV20-1 - TGCAGCGCCCCGACAGTTAACTATGGCTACACCTTC CSAPTVNYGYTF
TRBJ1-2 TRBD1 TRBV3-1 - TGTGCCAGCAGCCAGAGGGACAGCGCCAATGGCTACACCTTC CASSQRDSANGYTF
TRBJ1-5 - TRBV27 few TGTGCCAGCAGCGGACCGAAGGGTCAGCATTTT CASSGPKGQHF
TRBJ2-5 - TRBV20-1 - TGCAGTGCTACAGAACCCCCAGAGACCCAGTACTTC CSATEPPETQYF
TRBJ2-5 - TRBV10-3 - TGTGCCATCAGTGAGGGAGACCGGACCCAGTACTTC CAISEGDRTQYF
TRBJ2-3 TRBD2 TRBV7-2 - TGTGCCAGCAGCTTAGCGCCAGCGGGAGGGCCCTCGGATACGCAGTATTTT CASSLAPAGGPSDTQYF